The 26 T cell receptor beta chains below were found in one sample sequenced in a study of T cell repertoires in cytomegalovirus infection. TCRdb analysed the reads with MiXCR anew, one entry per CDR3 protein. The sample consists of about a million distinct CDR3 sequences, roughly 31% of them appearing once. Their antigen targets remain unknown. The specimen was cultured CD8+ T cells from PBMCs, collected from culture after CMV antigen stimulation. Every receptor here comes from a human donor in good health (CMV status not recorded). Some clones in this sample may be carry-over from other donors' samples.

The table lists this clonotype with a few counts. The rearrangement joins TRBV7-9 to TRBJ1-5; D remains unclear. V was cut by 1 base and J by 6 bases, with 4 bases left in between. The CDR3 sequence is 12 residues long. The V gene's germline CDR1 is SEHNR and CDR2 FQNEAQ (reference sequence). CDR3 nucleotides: TGTGCCAGCAGCTTAGTCCTTCAGCCCCAGCATTTT. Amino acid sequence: CASSLVLQPQHF.

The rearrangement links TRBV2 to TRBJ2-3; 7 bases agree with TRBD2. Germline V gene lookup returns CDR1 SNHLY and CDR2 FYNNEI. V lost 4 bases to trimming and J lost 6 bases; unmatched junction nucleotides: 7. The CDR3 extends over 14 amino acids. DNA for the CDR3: TGTGCCAGCAGTGGGTTGCGGGAGTGGGATACGCAGTATTTT. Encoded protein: CASSGLREWDTQYF.

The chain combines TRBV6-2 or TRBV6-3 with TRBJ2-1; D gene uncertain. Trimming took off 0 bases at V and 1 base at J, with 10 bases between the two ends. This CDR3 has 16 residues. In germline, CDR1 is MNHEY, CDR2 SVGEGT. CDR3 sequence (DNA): TGTGCCAGCAGTTACTCGGGGTTTGGTTCCTACAATGAGCAGTTCTTC. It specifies CASSYSGFGSYNEQFF.

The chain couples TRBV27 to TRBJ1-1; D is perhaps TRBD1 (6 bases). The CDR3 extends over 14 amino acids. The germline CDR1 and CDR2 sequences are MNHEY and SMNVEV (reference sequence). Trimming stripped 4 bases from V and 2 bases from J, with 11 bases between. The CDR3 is CASSSETGNTEAFF. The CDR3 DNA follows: TGTGCCAGCAGTTCTGAGACAGGTAACACTGAAGCTTTCTTT.

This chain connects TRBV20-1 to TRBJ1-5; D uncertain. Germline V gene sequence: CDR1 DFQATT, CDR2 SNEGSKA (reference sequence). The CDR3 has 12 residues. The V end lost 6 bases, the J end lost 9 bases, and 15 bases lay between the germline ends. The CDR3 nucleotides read TGCAGTGCCACCGACTCTGGGTGGCCCCAGCATTTT. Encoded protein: CSATDSGWPQHF.

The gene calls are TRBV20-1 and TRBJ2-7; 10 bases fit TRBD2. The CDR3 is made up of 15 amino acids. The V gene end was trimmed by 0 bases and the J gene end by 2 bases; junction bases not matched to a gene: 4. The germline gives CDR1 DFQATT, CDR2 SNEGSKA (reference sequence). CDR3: CSARDDSGGPYEQYF. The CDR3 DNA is TGCAGTGCTAGAGATGATAGCGGGGGGCCCTACGAGCAGTACTTC.

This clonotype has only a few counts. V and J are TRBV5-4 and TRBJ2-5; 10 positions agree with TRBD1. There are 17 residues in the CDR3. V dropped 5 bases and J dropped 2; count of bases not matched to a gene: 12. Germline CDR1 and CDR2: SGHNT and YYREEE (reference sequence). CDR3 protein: CASSSTGGIETQETQYF. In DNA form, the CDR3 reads TGTGCCAGCAGTTCGACAGGGGGCATAGAAACTCAAGAGACCCAGTACTTC.

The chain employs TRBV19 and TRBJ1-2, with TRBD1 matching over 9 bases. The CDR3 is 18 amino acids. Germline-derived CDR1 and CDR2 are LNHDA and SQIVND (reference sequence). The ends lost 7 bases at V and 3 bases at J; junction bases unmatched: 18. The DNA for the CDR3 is TGTGCCAGTATGGGACCGGGACAGGGACGAGAAAACTACTATGGCTACACCTTC. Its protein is CASMGPGQGRENYYGYTF.

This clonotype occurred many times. The CDR3 DNA is TGTGCCAGTAGTCTAAGACAGGGTAGAACTGAAGCTTTCTTT. Translation gives CASSLRQGRTEAFF. The rearrangement joins TRBV19 to TRBJ1-1; 7 bases are shared with TRBD1. This CDR3 has 14 residues. Trimming cost V 5 bases and J 5 bases; bases outside gene matches: 8. In germline, CDR1 is LNHDA, CDR2 SQIVND (reference sequence).

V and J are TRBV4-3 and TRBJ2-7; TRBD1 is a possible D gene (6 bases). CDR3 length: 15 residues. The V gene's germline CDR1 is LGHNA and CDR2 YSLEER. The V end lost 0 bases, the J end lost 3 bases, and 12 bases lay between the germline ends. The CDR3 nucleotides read TGCGCCAGCAGCCAAGATCAGGGGCAGCTCTACGAGCAGTACTTC. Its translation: CASSQDQGQLYEQYF.

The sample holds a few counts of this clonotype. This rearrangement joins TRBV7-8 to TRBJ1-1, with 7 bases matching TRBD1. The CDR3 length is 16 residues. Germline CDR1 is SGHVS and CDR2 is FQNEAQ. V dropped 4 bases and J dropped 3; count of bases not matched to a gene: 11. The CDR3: CASSYDRERDDTEAFF. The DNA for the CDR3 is TGTGCCAGCAGCTACGACAGGGAGAGGGACGACACTGAAGCTTTCTTT. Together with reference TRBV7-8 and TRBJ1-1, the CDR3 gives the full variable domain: GAGVSQSPRYKVAKRGQDVALRCDPISGHVSLFWYQQALGQGPEFLTYFQNEAQLDKSGLPSDRFFAERPEGSVSTLKIQRTQQEDSAVYLCASSYDRERDDTEAFFGQGTRLTVV.

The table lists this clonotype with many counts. The CDR3 DNA is TGTGCCAGCAGTTACGTCGGGGGGAACACTGAAGCTTTCTTT. Its protein product is CASSYVGGNTEAFF. The V and J genes are TRBV6-2 or TRBV6-3 and TRBJ1-1; TRBD1 is a possible D gene (5 bases). CDR1 MNHEY and CDR2 SVGEGT come from the germline V gene. The CDR3 has 14 residues. V was pared by 2 bases and J by 1 base, with 8 bases between.

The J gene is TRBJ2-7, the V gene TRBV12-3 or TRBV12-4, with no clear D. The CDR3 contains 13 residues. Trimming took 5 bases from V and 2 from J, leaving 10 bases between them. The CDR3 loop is CASSEDRAYEQYF. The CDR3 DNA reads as TGTGCCAGCAGTGAGGACCGAGCCTACGAGCAGTACTTC.

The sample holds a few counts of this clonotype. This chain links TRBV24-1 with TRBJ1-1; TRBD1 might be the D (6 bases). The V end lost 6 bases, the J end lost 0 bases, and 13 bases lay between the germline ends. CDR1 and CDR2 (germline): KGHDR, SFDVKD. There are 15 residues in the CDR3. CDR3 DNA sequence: TGTGCCACCAGTCCCGGGGACAAGGTGAACACTGAAGCTTTCTTT. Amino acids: CATSPGDKVNTEAFF.

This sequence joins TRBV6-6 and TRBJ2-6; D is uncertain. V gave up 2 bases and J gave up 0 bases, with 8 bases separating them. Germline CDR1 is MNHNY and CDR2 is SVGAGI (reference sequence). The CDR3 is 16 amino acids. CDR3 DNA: TGTGCCAGCAGTTACCCCCCCAGCTCTGGGGCCAACGTCCTGACTTTC. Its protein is CASSYPPSSGANVLTF.

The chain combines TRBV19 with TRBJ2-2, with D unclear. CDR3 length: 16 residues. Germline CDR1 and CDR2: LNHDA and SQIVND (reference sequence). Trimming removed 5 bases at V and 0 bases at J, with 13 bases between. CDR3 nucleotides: TGTGCCAGTAGTTCCCCTTTGGATGCGAACACCGGGGAGCTGTTTTTT. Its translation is CASSSPLDANTGELFF. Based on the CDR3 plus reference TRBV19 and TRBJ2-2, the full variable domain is DGGITQSPKYLFRKEGQNVTLSCEQNLNHDAMYWYRQDPGQGLRLIYYSQIVNDFQKGDIAEGYSVSREKKESFPLTVTSAQKNPTAFYLCASSSPLDANTGELFFGEGSRLTVL.

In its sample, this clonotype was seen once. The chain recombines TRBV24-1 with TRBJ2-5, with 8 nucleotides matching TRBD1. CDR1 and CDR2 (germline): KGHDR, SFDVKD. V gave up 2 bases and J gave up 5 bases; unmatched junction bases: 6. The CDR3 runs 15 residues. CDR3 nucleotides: TGTGCCACCAGTGATTCGCGGACAGGGACGGAGACCCAGTACTTC. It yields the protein CATSDSRTGTETQYF.

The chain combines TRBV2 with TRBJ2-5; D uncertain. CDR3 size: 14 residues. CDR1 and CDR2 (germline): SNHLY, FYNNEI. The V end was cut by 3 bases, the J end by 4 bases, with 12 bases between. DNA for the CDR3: TGTGCCAGCAGTGAGACGACCAGGACAGAGACCCAGTACTTC. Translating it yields CASSETTRTETQYF.

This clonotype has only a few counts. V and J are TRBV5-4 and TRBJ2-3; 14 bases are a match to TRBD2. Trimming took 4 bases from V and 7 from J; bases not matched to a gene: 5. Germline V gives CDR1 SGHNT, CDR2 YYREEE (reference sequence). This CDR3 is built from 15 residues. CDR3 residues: CASSAGLAGEYTQYF. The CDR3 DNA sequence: TGTGCCAGCAGCGCGGGACTAGCGGGGGAGTATACGCAGTATTTT.

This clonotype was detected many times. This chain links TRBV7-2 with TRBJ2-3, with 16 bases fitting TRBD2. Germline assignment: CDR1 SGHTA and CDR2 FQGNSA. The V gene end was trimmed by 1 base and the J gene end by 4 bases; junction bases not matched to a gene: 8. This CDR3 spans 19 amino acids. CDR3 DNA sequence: TGTGCCAGCAGCTTAGAGGGACTAGCGGGGGGGCCGAGGGCAGATACGCAGTATTTT. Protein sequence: CASSLEGLAGGPRADTQYF.

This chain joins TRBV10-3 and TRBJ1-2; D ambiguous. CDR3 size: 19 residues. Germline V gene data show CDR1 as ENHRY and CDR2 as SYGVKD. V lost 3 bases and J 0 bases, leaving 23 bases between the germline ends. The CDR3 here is CAISEVQIRIGSANYGYTF. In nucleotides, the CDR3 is TGTGCCATCAGTGAAGTCCAAATACGGATAGGGTCAGCTAACTATGGCTACACCTTC.

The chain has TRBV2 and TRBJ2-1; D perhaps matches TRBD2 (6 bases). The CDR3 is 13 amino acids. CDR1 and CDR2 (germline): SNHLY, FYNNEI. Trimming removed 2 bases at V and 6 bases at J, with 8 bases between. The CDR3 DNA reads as TGTGCCAGCAGTGAATTGCGGGGCAATGAGCAGTTCTTC. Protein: CASSELRGNEQFF.

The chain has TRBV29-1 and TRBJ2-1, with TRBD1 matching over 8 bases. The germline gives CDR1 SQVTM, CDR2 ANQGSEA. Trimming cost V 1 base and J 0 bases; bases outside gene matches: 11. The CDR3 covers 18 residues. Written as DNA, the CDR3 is TGCAGCGTTGAAGGAAGAACAGGGGGTTCCCGCTCCTACAATGAGCAGTTCTTC. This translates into CSVEGRTGGSRSYNEQFF.

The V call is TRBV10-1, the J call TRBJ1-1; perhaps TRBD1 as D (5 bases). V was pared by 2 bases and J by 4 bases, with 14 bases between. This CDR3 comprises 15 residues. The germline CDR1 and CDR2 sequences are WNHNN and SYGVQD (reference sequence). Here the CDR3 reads CASSEVRDGGTEAFF. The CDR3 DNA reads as TGCGCCAGCAGTGAGGTGAGGGACGGGGGCACTGAAGCTTTCTTT.

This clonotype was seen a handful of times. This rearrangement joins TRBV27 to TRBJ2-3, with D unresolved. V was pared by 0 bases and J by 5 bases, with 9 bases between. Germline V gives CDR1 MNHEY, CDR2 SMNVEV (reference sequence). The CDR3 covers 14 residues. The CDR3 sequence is CASSLSGSRDTQYF. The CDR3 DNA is TGTGCCAGCAGTTTATCAGGGTCCCGAGATACGCAGTATTTT.

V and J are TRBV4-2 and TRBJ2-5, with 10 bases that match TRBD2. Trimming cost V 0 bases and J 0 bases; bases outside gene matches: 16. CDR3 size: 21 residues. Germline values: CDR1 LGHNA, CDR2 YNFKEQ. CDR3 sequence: CASSQEGAGLAAGTYQETQYF. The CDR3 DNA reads TGTGCCAGCAGCCAAGAGGGCGCCGGACTAGCGGCTGGGACCTACCAAGAGACCCAGTACTTC.